One sample yielded the 16 T cell receptor beta chains listed below, sequenced in a study of blood T cells in healthy people across ages. Through a sample-barcoded 5' primer and a J-beta primer mix, a second PCR was run for roughly 6 to 12 cycles. TCRdb processed the 5' RACE reads anew with MiXCR; each CDR3 protein has one entry. The sample contains roughly 680,000 distinct CDR3 sequences, over 40% of which appear only once. Sequencing input: blood. Every receptor here comes from a woman of 80 years or more in good health.

The rearrangement links TRBV12-3 or TRBV12-4 to TRBJ2-1, with D maybe TRBD1 (5 bases). The CDR3 runs to 13 residues. Trimming took 6 bases from V and 12 from J, leaving 18 bases between them. The CDR3 coding sequence is TGTGCCAGCAGCAGACTTGACAGCACCGGGCAGTTCTTC. It translates to CASSRLDSTGQFF.

The rearrangement joins TRBV14 to TRBJ2-1; TRBD2 agrees at 11 bases. The CDR3 spans 16 residues. J was trimmed by 6 bases and V by 0 bases; bases with no gene match: 4. Germline assignment: CDR1 SGHDN and CDR2 FVKESK. The CDR3 loop is CASSQEGLADINEQFF. The CDR3, as DNA: TGTGCCAGCAGCCAAGAGGGACTAGCGGACATCAATGAGCAGTTCTTC.

This clonotype was detected only a few times. The chain carries TRBV27 and TRBJ2-2; TRBD1 aligns across 11 bases. V shed 1 base and J 2 bases; nucleotides not matched to a gene: 3. The CDR3 is made up of 17 amino acids. Germline V CDR1 and CDR2: MNHEY, SMNVEV (reference sequence). The CDR3 region is CASSLFGQGANTGELFF. The CDR3 DNA is TGTGCCAGCAGTTTATTTGGACAGGGGGCCAACACCGGGGAGCTGTTTTTT.

This clonotype showed up just a few times. The chain recombines TRBV12-3 or TRBV12-4 with TRBJ1-1, with no clear D. V was cut by 5 bases and J by 4 bases, with 14 bases left in between. The CDR3 is made up of 14 amino acids. The chain's CDR3 is CASSKAREGTEAFF. The CDR3 coding sequence is TGTGCCAGCAGTAAGGCCCGGGAAGGCACTGAAGCTTTCTTT.

The table lists this clonotype with many counts. Just one base apart from a much larger clone, this may be a read error. The chain uses TRBV6-6 and TRBJ2-1, with D uncertain. Matching the DNA end better, TRBJ2-7 makes the J call doubtful. In germline, CDR1 is MNHNY, CDR2 SVGAGI (reference sequence). CDR3 size: 13 residues. The CDR3 DNA reads TGTGCCGCTGGACCCCGCTCCTACAATGAGCAGTACTTC. Its protein is CAAGPRSYNEQYF.

Comments on this clonotype: Since a much larger clone is just one base distant, this may be a read error. The chain is built from TRBV5-1 and TRBJ2-2; a possible D gene is TRBD1 (6 bases). The CDR3 has 13 amino acids. V was clipped by 3 bases and J by 3 bases, with 6 bases between them. CDR1 SGHRS and CDR2 YFSETQ come from the germline V gene. CDR3 sequence: CASSWTDTGELFF. The CDR3 DNA sequence: TGCGCCAGCAGCTGGACAGACACCGGGGAGCTGTTTTTT.

The chain uses TRBV18 and TRBJ2-5; 9 nucleotides match TRBD1. J gave up 2 bases and V 2 bases, and 3 bases lay outside the gene matches. The CDR3 is 15 amino acids. Per germline, CDR1 KGHSH and CDR2 LQKENI. The CDR3 loop is CASSPRGTGQETQYF. For the CDR3, the DNA is TGTGCCAGCTCACCAAGAGGGACAGGGCAAGAGACCCAGTACTTC. The variable domain in full, completed from reference TRBV18 and TRBJ2-5, reads NAGVMQNPRHLVRRRGQEARLRCSPMKGHSHVYWYRQLPEEGLKFMVYLQKENIIDESGMPKERFSAEFPKEGPSILRIQQVVRGDSAAYFCASSPRGTGQETQYFGPGTRLLVL.

This clonotype was recorded only once. Being one base from a much bigger clone, this may be a read error. This sequence joins TRBV7-2 and TRBJ2-1; D is undetermined. Per germline, CDR1 SGHTA and CDR2 FQGNSA. CDR3 length: 13 amino acids. V was trimmed by 5 bases and J by 13 bases, leaving 18 bases between them. DNA of the CDR3: TGTGCCAGCAGCCAAGACATGGTGGAGACCCAGTTCTTC. Encoded protein: CASSQDMVETQFF.

The V and J genes are TRBV5-1 and TRBJ2-1; 7 bases line up with TRBD2. Trimming cost V 4 bases and J 3 bases; bases outside gene matches: 22. The germline V gene has CDR1 SGHRS and CDR2 YFSETQ. The CDR3 length is 20 residues. CDR3 sequence (DNA): TGCGCCAGCAGCCATGGGGGGGGTTCCGGTTTGATGTTGGTCTACAATGAGCAGTTCTTC. It specifies CASSHGGGSGLMLVYNEQFF. Filled out from reference TRBV5-1 and TRBJ2-1, the complete variable domain reads KAGVTQTPRYLIKTRGQQVTLSCSPISGHRSVSWYQQTPGQGLQFLFEYFSETQRNKGNFPGRFSGRQFSNSRSEMNVSTLELGDSALYLCASSHGGGSGLMLVYNEQFFGPGTRLTVL.

This clonotype has a count of ten or more. The chain carries TRBV20-1 and TRBJ2-1; 8 bases agree with TRBD2. The germline V gene has CDR1 DFQATT and CDR2 SNEGSKA (reference sequence). Trimming removed 4 bases from V and 8 bases from J; junction bases left unmatched: 16. The CDR3 is made up of 16 amino acids. Written as DNA, the CDR3 is TGCAGTGCTAAAGGATATTTCGAGCGGGGGCGGGATGAGCAGTTCTTC. Translating gives CSAKGYFERGRDEQFF.

The V call is TRBV11-2, the J call TRBJ2-6; D may correspond to TRBD1 or TRBD2 (5 bases each). The V gene lost 6 bases and the J gene lost 3 bases, with 27 bases spanning the gap. The germline V gene encodes CDR1 SGHAT and CDR2 FQNNGV. The CDR3 is made up of 20 amino acids. The CDR3 DNA follows: TGTGCCAGCAGTGTTAACCCGACAGCGGAAGGAGCAGGTGGGGCCAACGTCCTGACTTTC. Protein sequence: CASSVNPTAEGAGGANVLTF.

This clonotype occurred a few times. The chain carries TRBV5-1 and TRBJ1-1, with TRBD1 as a possible D gene (6 bases). The CDR3 loop spans 15 amino acids. Germline V gene lookup returns CDR1 SGHRS and CDR2 YFSETQ. V was pared by 2 bases and J by 0 bases, with 11 bases between. The CDR3 DNA reads TGCGCCAGCAGCTTAAGGGGGAACATGAACACTGAAGCTTTCTTT. Protein product: CASSLRGNMNTEAFF. The full variable domain, with the rest looked up from reference TRBV5-1 and TRBJ1-1, is KAGVTQTPRYLIKTRGQQVTLSCSPISGHRSVSWYQQTPGQGLQFLFEYFSETQRNKGNFPGRFSGRQFSNSRSEMNVSTLELGDSALYLCASSLRGNMNTEAFFGQGTRLTVV.

The gene calls are TRBV7-9 and TRBJ2-5; a possible D gene is TRBD1 (6 bases). The ends were cut back, 3 bases at V and 5 bases at J, with 22 bases in the middle. Germline lookup yields CDR1 SEHNR and CDR2 FQNEAQ (reference sequence). This CDR3 has 17 residues. The CDR3 is CASSLTGTRLVIETQYF. The CDR3 nucleotides read TGTGCCAGCAGCTTGACGGGGACAAGGCTTGTCATCGAGACCCAGTACTTC.

Note on this clonotype: This may arise from a read error, as a much more abundant clone is one base away. The chain employs TRBV7-3 and TRBJ2-5; D unclear. V lost 1 base to trimming and J lost 11 bases, with 14 bases between them. Germline loops: CDR1 SGHTA, CDR2 FQGTGA. CDR3 length equals 13 residues. The CDR3 spells CASSLNDHNEQYF. CDR3 nucleotide sequence: TGTGCCAGCAGCTTAAACGACCACAATGAGCAGTACTTC.

This clonotype was seen once. This sequence joins TRBV10-3 and TRBJ2-7; no definite D call. V lost 0 bases to trimming and J lost 2 bases, with 8 bases between them. This CDR3 contains 14 residues. Germline CDR1 is ENHRY and CDR2 is SYGVKD. For the CDR3, the DNA is TGTGCCATCAGTGAGTCTGTAGGGACCTACGAGCAGTACTTC. Protein sequence: CAISESVGTYEQYF.

In its sample, this clonotype was seen a few times. The rearrangement links TRBV7-2 to TRBJ1-4; D gene unclear. Looked up from germline, CDR1 is SGHTA and CDR2 is FQGNSA. V gave up 2 bases and J gave up 5 bases, with 12 bases separating them. This CDR3 has 15 amino acids. CDR3 coding DNA: TGTGCCAGCAGCTTACGTCGCGGACTAAATGAAAAACTGTTTTTT. It is translated as CASSLRRGLNEKLFF.